Below are 5 T cell receptor beta chains sequenced from a single sample in a study of T cells in Graves' hyperthyroidism and ophthalmopathy. Amplified TCR beta CDR3 regions came from RNA transcripts. HTBI primers were the set used in a first-round RT-PCR of the TCR CDR3. TCRdb reprocessed the multiplex PCR reads via MiXCR and lists one record per CDR3 protein. Among about 530,000 distinct CDR3 sequences listed, roughly a sixth were seen once. Sequencing input: blood. The receptors stem from a woman between 18 and 30 years old with Graves' ophthalmopathy.

This clonotype was seen ten or more times. The rearrangement joins TRBV27 to TRBJ1-2; perhaps TRBD1 as D (6 bases). CDR1 and CDR2 from the germline V gene are MNHEY and SMNVEV (reference sequence). Trimming left V 2 bases short and J 6 bases short, with 13 bases between. The CDR3 runs to 14 residues. The chain's CDR3 is CASSLVAGVDGYTF. CDR3 in DNA: TGTGCCAGCAGTTTAGTTGCAGGGGTGGATGGCTACACCTTC.

Comments on this clonotype: Just one base apart from a much larger clone, this may be a read error. The chain employs TRBV7-3 and TRBJ2-4, with TRBD1 matching over 8 bases. The CDR3 spans 19 residues. V gave up 2 bases and J gave up 0 bases; unmatched junction bases: 12. CDR1 is SGHTA and CDR2 is FQGTGA in the germline V gene. The CDR3 DNA sequence: TGTGCCAGCAGCTTACAGGACAGGGCCTCGGGTCTAGCCAAAAACATTCAGTACTTC. Its translation is CASSLQDRASGLAKNIQYF.

The chain employs TRBV7-9 and TRBJ1-6, with a weak D call TRBD1 (6 bases). The V end was cut by 1 base, the J end by 9 bases, with 13 bases between. The CDR3 totals 15 residues. Germline V gene lookup returns CDR1 SEHNR and CDR2 FQNEAQ (reference sequence). The CDR3 DNA sequence: TGTGCCAGCAGCTTAGACCAGGGGAGAACTTCACCCCTCCACTTT. This translates into CASSLDQGRTSPLHF.

This clonotype was seen at least ten times. This chain joins TRBV27 and TRBJ2-7, with D possibly matching TRBD2 (5 bases). CDR1 is MNHEY, CDR2 SMNVEV, per germline (reference sequence). V lost 3 bases to trimming and J lost 0 bases, with 12 bases between them. This CDR3 spans 15 amino acids. The CDR3 DNA follows: TGTGCCAGCAGTTTGAAGCGGAGCGGCTCCTACGAGCAGTACTTC. It translates to CASSLKRSGSYEQYF.

There are many counts of this clonotype. The chain joins TRBV20-1 to TRBJ2-7; perhaps TRBD1 as D (5 bases). This CDR3 spans 13 amino acids. Per the germline V gene, CDR1 is DFQATT and CDR2 is SNEGSKA (reference sequence). V was pared by 3 bases and J by 0 bases, with 9 bases between. The CDR3 DNA reads TGCAGTGCTAGGTTCAGGGCCTCCTACGAGCAGTACTTC. Protein: CSARFRASYEQYF.